The rows below give T cell receptor beta chains drawn from one sample of a study of T cells in Graves' hyperthyroidism and ophthalmopathy. Each CDR3 protein gets one entry after TCRdb re-called the multiplex PCR reads with MiXCR. The table lists around 350,000 distinct CDR3 sequences, about 13% of them singletons. Sequenced material: blood. The receptors here all came from a woman in her late teens or twenties with Graves' hyperthyroidism. Both conserved end residues are trimmed from each CDR3.

CDR3aa	j_gene	v_gene
ASSFSGLAVQETQY	TRBJ2-5	TRBV5-1
ASSLIRVGTEAF	TRBJ1-1	TRBV28
SARDLGRIASYEQY	TRBJ2-7	TRBV20-1
ASSQDLIDRAPNQPQH	TRBJ1-5	TRBV3-1
ASRRLTGAGGETQY	TRBJ2-5	TRBV12-3/TRBV12-4
ASSLVKGPTSGDT	TRBJ1-2	TRBV7-9
SEQGAGNYGYT	TRBJ1-2	TRBV29-1
ASNGRTGSTDTQY	TRBJ2-3	TRBV9
ASSQEQPGKGDYGYT	TRBJ1-2	TRBV4-1
ASSSQGFVSETQY	TRBJ2-5	TRBV5-5
AISDRAVDNSPLH	TRBJ1-6	TRBV10-3
ASTRDRVYGYT	TRBJ1-2	TRBV6-1
ASSSTGSNTEAF	TRBJ1-1	TRBV5-1
ASTFGTDNQPQH	TRBJ1-5	TRBV12-3/TRBV12-4
ASSQAVGVPGANVLT	TRBJ2-6	TRBV4-3
ASSYNSVQPQH	TRBJ1-5	TRBV6-2/TRBV6-3
ASAPDTYSYEQY	TRBJ2-7	TRBV12-5
ASSLGTSGGPTTDTQY	TRBJ2-3	TRBV7-3
ASSFLEDTYEQY	TRBJ2-7	TRBV28
ASSPGTRAHYEQY	TRBJ2-7	TRBV3-1
ASGSRDYSEQF	TRBJ2-1	TRBV12-5
ASRGHKNTEAF	TRBJ1-1	TRBV6-4
ASSLDREDEQF	TRBJ2-1	TRBV5-1
ASRQQTDTEAF	TRBJ1-1	TRBV6-1
ASSSAFNSPLH	TRBJ1-6	TRBV12-3/TRBV12-4
ASSFTGARTYEQY	TRBJ2-7	TRBV7-9
ASSTDRGRNQPQH	TRBJ1-5	TRBV6-1
AWSPDRARTEAF	TRBJ1-1	TRBV30
ASSFAGTGVYEQY	TRBJ2-7	TRBV5-6
SAPVQAGLQPQH	TRBJ1-5	TRBV20-1
ASASPGAADYGYT	TRBJ1-2	TRBV27
AWSFTGTRTDTQY	TRBJ2-3	TRBV30
ATTVLEDGYGYT	TRBJ1-2	TRBV10-3
ASRRMRNEQF	TRBJ2-1	TRBV28
ASGDRPYT	TRBJ1-2	TRBV5-1
ASTHNSPLH	TRBJ1-6	TRBV28
ATSDFPNSDRWTREQY	TRBJ2-7	TRBV24-1
ASSQDGGVGYGYT	TRBJ1-2	TRBV3-1
SASLGFNQPQH	TRBJ1-5	TRBV20-1
ASSHSGTPSSYEQY	TRBJ2-7	TRBV19
ASIRPYGQGLDNEQF	TRBJ2-1	TRBV6-1
AGHSSNTEAF	TRBJ1-1	TRBV30
ATTTSGGAKTQY	TRBJ2-5	TRBV10-3
ASSQDRFTQY	TRBJ2-3	TRBV14
SVVPRTGKIGYGYT	TRBJ1-2	TRBV29-1
ASSHFGRAYEQY	TRBJ2-7	TRBV5-4
ASSSDLGEAQY	TRBJ2-5	TRBV28
ASSYGSNSPLH	TRBJ1-6	TRBV6-5
ASSPHSGDTGELF	TRBJ2-2	TRBV9
ASSTPIAKNIQY	TRBJ2-4	TRBV19
ASSTTGRNSPLH	TRBJ1-6	TRBV19
AWSVGFSGELF	TRBJ2-2	TRBV30
ASSWGISFGDTQY	TRBJ2-3	TRBV6-2/TRBV6-3
SAENGPTETQY	TRBJ2-5	TRBV20-1
ASSIDRSRETQY	TRBJ2-5	TRBV12-3/TRBV12-4
ASSLKLAKETQY	TRBJ2-5	TRBV28
ASSGEGANSNEQF	TRBJ2-1	TRBV6-4
ASSPSTRNYEQY	TRBJ2-7	TRBV18
ASRDGLATYEQY	TRBJ2-7	TRBV2
ASSLVATSGGHSYEQY	TRBJ2-7	TRBV5-1